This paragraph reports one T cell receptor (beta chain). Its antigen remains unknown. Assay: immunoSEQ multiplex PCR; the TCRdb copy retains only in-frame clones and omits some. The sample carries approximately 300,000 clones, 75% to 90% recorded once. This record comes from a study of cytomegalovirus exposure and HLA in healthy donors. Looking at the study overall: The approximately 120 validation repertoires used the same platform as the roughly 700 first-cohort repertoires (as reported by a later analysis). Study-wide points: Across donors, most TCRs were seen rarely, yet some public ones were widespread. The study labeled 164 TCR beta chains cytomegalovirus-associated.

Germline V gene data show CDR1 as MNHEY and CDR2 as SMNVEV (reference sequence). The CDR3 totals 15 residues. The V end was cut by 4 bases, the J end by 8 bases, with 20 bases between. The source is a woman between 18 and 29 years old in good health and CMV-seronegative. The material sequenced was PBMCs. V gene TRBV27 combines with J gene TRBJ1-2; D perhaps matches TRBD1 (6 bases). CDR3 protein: CASSSPGGGRKGYTF. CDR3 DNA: TGTGCCAGCAGTTCGCCCGGGGGGGGGCGTAAAGGCTACACCTTC.